Presented here are 9 T cell receptor beta chains from one specimen sequenced in a study of blood T cell repertoires in COVID-19. Clones were sequenced by immunoSEQ multiplex PCR, and TCRdb holds only the in-frame ones, with some missing. The repertoire includes roughly 110,000 clones, approximately 81% of them detected once, and 4% to 5.5% sits in the top ten. The sequenced sample was peripheral blood. These receptors were obtained from a human donor in a cohort sampled during active COVID-19.

The chain uses TRBV4-3 and TRBJ2-7; 9 bases agree with TRBD2. This CDR3 contains 14 residues. V lost 4 bases, J lost 2 bases, and 3 bases stayed unmatched. Germline V gives CDR1 LGHNA, CDR2 YSLEER. DNA for the CDR3: TGCGCCAGCAGCCTTGCTAGCGGGGCCTACGAGCAGTACTTC. Encoded protein: CASSLASGAYEQYF.

V usage is TRBV29-1 and J usage is TRBJ2-1, with 11 bases that match TRBD1. Germline V gives CDR1 SQVTM, CDR2 ANQGSEA. Trimming took 7 bases from V and 10 from J; bases not matched to a gene: 12. The CDR3 is 14 residues long. The CDR3 DNA sequence: TGCAGCGCTCCCGTCGGGACAGGGGGTTTCGAGCAGTTCTTC. Its protein product is CSAPVGTGGFEQFF.

The genes are TRBV18 and TRBJ1-5; possible D gene TRBD1, 5 bases. This CDR3 region has 16 residues. Germline V CDR1 and CDR2: KGHSH, LQKENI. Trimming stripped 5 bases from V and 2 bases from J, with 16 bases between. CDR3 sequence reads: CASSSAGEGRNQPQHF. Here the CDR3 DNA reads TGTGCCAGCTCATCAGCGGGGGAAGGGCGCAATCAGCCCCAGCATTTT.

The V gene is TRBV6-5, the J gene TRBJ1-2; maybe TRBD1 (5 bases). V lost 3 bases and J lost 0, with 11 bases in between. The CDR3 has 15 amino acids. Germline V gives CDR1 MNHEY, CDR2 SVGAGI. The CDR3, as DNA: TGTGCCAGCAGTTATGGAGGGGAGCCTAACTATGGCTACACCTTC. Translated: CASSYGGEPNYGYTF.

The V and J genes are TRBV6-6 and TRBJ1-5; the match to TRBD1 covers 8 bases. V lost 5 bases, J lost 4 bases, and 7 bases stayed unmatched. The V gene's germline CDR1 is MNHNY and CDR2 SVGAGI (reference sequence). The CDR3 is 15 amino acids. This CDR3 reads CASSTGTGQNQPQHF. Here the CDR3 DNA reads TGTGCCAGCAGTACCGGGACAGGCCAAAATCAGCCCCAGCATTTT.

V gene TRBV24-1 combines with J gene TRBJ2-6; TRBD2 agrees at 8 bases. The germline CDR1 and CDR2 sequences are KGHDR and SFDVKD. There are 16 residues in the CDR3. V trimming: 6 bases; J trimming: 0 bases; junction bases outside the gene matches: 3. CDR3 sequence: CATSPGGSSGANVLTF. The CDR3 DNA sequence: TGTGCCACCAGTCCGGGAGGGTCCTCTGGGGCCAACGTCCTGACTTTC.

This chain connects TRBV12-3 or TRBV12-4 to TRBJ2-1; D is possibly TRBD2 (5 bases). This CDR3 region has 13 residues. Trimming pared 6 bases from V and 7 bases from J, leaving 13 bases between. As DNA, the CDR3 is TGTGCCAGCAGCCGATCAACGGGGAATGAGCAGTTCTTC. This gives the protein CASSRSTGNEQFF.

The rearrangement links TRBV30 to TRBJ1-4; unclear D gene. The V gene's germline CDR1 is GTSNPN and CDR2 SVGIG (reference sequence). With 1 base removed from V and 5 bases from J, the gap between germline ends came to 8 bases. This CDR3 spans 13 amino acids. The CDR3 sequence is CAWSAGRNEKLFF. The CDR3 DNA follows: TGTGCCTGGAGTGCCGGGAGAAATGAAAAACTGTTTTTT.

J is TRBJ2-6 and V is TRBV5-5; perhaps TRBD2 as D (5 bases). The germline gives CDR1 SGHKS, CDR2 YYEKEE (reference sequence). This CDR3 has 17 amino acids. Trimming pared 0 bases from V and 2 bases from J, leaving 12 bases between. CDR3 coding DNA: TGTGCCAGCAGCTTGGAAGTATCCGGGGCTGGGGCCAACGTCCTGACTTTC. Encoded protein: CASSLEVSGAGANVLTF.